The 4 T cell receptor beta chains presented below share a single source sample, sequenced in a study of T-cell reconstitution after alpha-beta-depleted transplantation in children (dated by TCRdb to about 2016). Receptors were amplified or captured by PCR. Sequencing took place on an Illumina HiSeq 2500. TCR libraries were prepared with molecular barcoding, using unique molecular identifiers to normalize TCRbeta repertoire quantification. The raw public reads went through TCRdb reprocessing: fastp at Q25, MiXCR clone calling, in-frame beta chains kept. Each CDR3 protein appears once, grouped with its most common genes and DNA. For this sample there are almost 500,000 distinct CDR3 sequences; 9.5% to 15% appear just once. More than 5.5% of the sample rests with the top ten. The sample here was PBMCs from the stem cell graft donor, taken from the stem cell graft. The receptors originated from a human donor who donated a stem cell graft to a child with combined immunodeficiency.

This clonotype was seen a handful of times. The CDR3 DNA reads TGTGCCAGCAGCCCACCTAGCGGGAATGAAGAGACCCAGTACTTC. Amino acids: CASSPPSGNEETQYF. The chain links TRBV7-9 to TRBJ2-5, with 9 bases identical to TRBD2. The V gene end was trimmed by 5 bases and the J gene end by 3 bases; junction bases not matched to a gene: 7. Germline CDR1 is SEHNR and CDR2 is FQNEAQ (reference sequence). The CDR3 sequence is 15 residues long.

This clonotype was seen a handful of times. This chain joins TRBV4-1 and TRBJ2-5; TRBD2 is a possible D gene (5 bases). Trimming took 3 bases from V and 9 from J, leaving 17 bases between them. Germline lookup yields CDR1 MGHRA and CDR2 YSYEKL. CDR3 length equals 14 residues. The CDR3 coding sequence is TGCGCCAGCAGCCACGACCTGACCGGAGCGGCCCAGTACTTC. Translating gives CASSHDLTGAAQYF.

This clonotype was counted only a few times. The chain employs TRBV10-2 and TRBJ2-1; D not certain. The CDR3 spans 14 residues. Germline V gives CDR1 WSHSY, CDR2 SAAADI. V lost 7 bases, J lost 6 bases, and 16 bases lay in between. CDR3 in DNA: TGCGCCAGCACCTTAGGGCAGACCCCCAATGAGCAGTTCTTC. Translated, it gives CASTLGQTPNEQFF.

This clonotype was found many times. This sequence joins TRBV15 and TRBJ1-1; maybe TRBD1 (5 bases). The CDR3 contains 13 residues. V lost 4 bases and J 3 bases, leaving 9 bases between the germline ends. Germline CDR1 is LNHNV and CDR2 is YYDKDF (reference sequence). Written as DNA, the CDR3 is TGTGCCACCAGCACCCCACAGGACACTGAAGCTTTCTTT. This codes for CATSTPQDTEAFF.